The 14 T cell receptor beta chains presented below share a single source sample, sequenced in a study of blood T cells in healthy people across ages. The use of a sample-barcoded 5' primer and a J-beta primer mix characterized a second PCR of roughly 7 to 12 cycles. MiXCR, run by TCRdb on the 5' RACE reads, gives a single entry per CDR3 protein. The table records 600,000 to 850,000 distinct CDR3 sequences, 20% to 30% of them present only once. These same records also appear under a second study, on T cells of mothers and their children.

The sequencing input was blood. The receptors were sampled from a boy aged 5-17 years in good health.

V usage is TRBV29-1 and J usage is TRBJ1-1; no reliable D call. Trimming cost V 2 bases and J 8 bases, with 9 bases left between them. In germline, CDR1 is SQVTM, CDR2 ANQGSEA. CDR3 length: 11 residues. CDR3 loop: CSVENRSEAFF. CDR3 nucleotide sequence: TGCAGCGTTGAAAACCGATCCGAAGCTTTCTTT.

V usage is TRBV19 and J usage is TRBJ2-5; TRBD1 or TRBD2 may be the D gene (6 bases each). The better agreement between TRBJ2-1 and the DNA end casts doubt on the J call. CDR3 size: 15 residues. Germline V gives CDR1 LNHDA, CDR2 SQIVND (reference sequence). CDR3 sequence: CASTPTGAGDNEQFF. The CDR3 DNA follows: TGTGCCAGTACCCCGACGGGGGCAGGGGACAATGAGCAGTTCTTC.

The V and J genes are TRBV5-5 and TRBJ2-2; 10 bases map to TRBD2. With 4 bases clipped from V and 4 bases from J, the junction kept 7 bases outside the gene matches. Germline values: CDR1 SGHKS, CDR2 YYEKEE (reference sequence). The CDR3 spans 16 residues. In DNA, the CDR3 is TGTGCCAGCAGCCCACCGGGACTAGCGCTCACCGGGGAGCTGTTTTTT. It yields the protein CASSPPGLALTGELFF.

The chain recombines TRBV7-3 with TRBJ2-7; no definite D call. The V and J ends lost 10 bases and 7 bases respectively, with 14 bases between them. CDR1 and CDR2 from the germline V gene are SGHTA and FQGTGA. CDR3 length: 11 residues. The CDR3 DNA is TGTGCCAACCTGTTTCTCGGGGAGCAGTACTTC. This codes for CANLFLGEQYF.

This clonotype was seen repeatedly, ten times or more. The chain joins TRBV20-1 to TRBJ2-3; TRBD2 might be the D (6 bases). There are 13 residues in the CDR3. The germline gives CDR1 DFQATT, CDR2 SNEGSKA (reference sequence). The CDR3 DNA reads TGCAGGGGAGGCGGGGTTAGCACAGATACGCAGTATTTT. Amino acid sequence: CRGGGVSTDTQYF.

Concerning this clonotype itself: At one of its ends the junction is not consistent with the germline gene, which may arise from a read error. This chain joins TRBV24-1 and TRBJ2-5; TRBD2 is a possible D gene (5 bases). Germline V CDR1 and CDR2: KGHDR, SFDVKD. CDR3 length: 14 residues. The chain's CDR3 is CATSDFTRNNERFF. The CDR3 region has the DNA TGTGCCACCAGTGATTTTACACGGAACAATGAGCGGTTCTTC.

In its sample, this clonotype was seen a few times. The DNA of the CDR3 is TGTGCCAGCAAGAAGGGTGGGACGGTTACCTACGAGCAGTACTTC. Amino acid sequence: CASKKGGTVTYEQYF. V is TRBV6-1 and J is TRBJ2-7; possibly TRBD1 or TRBD2 for D (5 bases each). V gave up 7 bases and J gave up 2 bases, with 18 bases separating them. Per germline, CDR1 MNHNS and CDR2 SASEGT. The CDR3 is 15 amino acids.

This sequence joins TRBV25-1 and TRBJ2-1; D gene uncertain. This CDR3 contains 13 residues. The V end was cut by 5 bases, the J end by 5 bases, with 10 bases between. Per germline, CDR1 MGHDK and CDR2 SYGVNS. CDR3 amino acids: CASSLGIHNEQFF. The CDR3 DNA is TGTGCCAGCAGTTTAGGGATCCACAATGAGCAGTTCTTC.

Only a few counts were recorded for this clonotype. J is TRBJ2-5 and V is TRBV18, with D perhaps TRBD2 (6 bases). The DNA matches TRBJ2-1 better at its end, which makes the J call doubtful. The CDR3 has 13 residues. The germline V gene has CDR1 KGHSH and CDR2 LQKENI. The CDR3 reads CASSRLPGDEQFF. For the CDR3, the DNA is TGTGCCAGCTCACGGCTCCCGGGAGATGAGCAGTTCTTC.

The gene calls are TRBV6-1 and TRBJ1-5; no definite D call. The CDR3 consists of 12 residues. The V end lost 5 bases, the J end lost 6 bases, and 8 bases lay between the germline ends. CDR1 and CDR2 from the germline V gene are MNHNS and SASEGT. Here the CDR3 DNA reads TGTGCCAGCAGTCAGGACGTTCAGCCCCAGCATTTT. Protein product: CASSQDVQPQHF.

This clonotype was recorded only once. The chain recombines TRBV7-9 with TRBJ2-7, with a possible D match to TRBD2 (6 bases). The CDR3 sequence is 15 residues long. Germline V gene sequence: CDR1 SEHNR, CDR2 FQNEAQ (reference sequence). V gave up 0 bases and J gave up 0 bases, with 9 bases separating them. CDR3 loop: CASSLARGPSYEQYF. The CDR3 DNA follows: TGTGCCAGCAGCTTAGCGCGGGGCCCCTCCTACGAGCAGTACTTC.

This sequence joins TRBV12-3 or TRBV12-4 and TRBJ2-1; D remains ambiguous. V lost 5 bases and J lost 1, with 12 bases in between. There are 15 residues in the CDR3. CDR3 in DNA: TGTGCCAGCAGTGCGTCAAGAGCATCCTACAATGAGCAGTTCTTC. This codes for CASSASRASYNEQFF.

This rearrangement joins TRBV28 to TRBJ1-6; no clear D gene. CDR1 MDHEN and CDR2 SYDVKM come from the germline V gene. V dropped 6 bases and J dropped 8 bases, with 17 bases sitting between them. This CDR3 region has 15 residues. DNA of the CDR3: TGTGCCAGCAGCGAGCTTGCGGGTTGGTATTCACCCCTCCACTTT. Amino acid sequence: CASSELAGWYSPLHF.

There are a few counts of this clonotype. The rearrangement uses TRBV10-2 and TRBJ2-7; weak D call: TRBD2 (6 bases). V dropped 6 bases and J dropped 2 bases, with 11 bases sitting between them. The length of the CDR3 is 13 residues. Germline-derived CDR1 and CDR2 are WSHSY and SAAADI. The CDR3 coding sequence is TGCGCCAGCAGGTTCCGGGAGACCTACGAGCAGTACTTC. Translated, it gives CASRFRETYEQYF.